The rows below give T cell receptor beta chains drawn from one sample of a study of tissue T cells after allogeneic stem cell transplantation. Produced via immunoSEQ multiplex PCR; TCRdb's table is partial and in-frame only. The sample records several thousand clones, approximately 80% being singletons. Sequencing was performed on blood, taken before transplantation. These receptors originate from a man between 40 and 75 years old who later had graft-versus-host disease after an allogeneic stem cell transplant. The conserved cysteine and the conserved F or W are not part of the CDR3 here.

TRBV7-9	TRBJ2-1	ASSLGGGNNEQF
TRBV2	TRBJ2-3	ASSDGGGGAADTQY
TRBV5-1	TRBJ1-4	ASSRTGTGNEKLF
TRBV11-2	TRBJ2-1	ASSWGQGTDNEQF
TRBV28	TRBJ1-6	ASSSPGRDNSPLH
TRBV27	TRBJ2-1	ASSLRGYEQF
TRBV2	TRBJ1-2	ASKGAVYGYT
TRBV6-1	TRBJ1-4	ASSESRGSGEKLF
TRBV2	TRBJ2-4	ASRIPLGGAGY
TRBV7-9	TRBJ2-5	ASTLGQQETQY
TRBV19	TRBJ2-3	ASSITGGTDTQY
TRBV2	TRBJ1-5	ASRWTGSNQPQH
TRBV19	TRBJ1-5	ASSIEGTGEGQPQH
TRBV19	TRBJ1-2	ASSYPGQAVYGYT
TRBV2	TRBJ2-3	ASSEEGTDTQY
TRBV5-1	TRBJ2-3	ASSLEGTDTQY
TRBV19	TRBJ2-1	ASRNSGRSDEQF
TRBV11-2	TRBJ2-4	ASRAGAVGNIQY
TRBV28	TRBJ1-1	ASREKYTEAF
TRBV6-2/TRBV6-3	TRBJ1-1	ASSFWVNTEAF
TRBV6-5	TRBJ1-1	ASRARDNEAF
TRBV20-1	TRBJ1-1	SASSSRTKAF
TRBV19	TRBJ1-2	ASSIDGGTDGSYGYT
TRBV5-1	TRBJ2-7	ASNPDSSYEQY
TRBV27	TRBJ1-2	ASSPQSGGRDYGYT
TRBV30	TRBJ2-2	AWISVSGTGGGGELF
TRBV24-1	TRBJ1-2	ATSDGTANHGYT
TRBV30	TRBJ1-6	AWSRWDLRTGLSPLH
TRBV2	TRBJ1-1	ASRAGNTEAF
TRBV4-2	TRBJ2-3	ASSQGTGADTQY
TRBV18	TRBJ2-1	ASSPTDEDFSYNEQF
TRBV30	TRBJ2-7	AWSITGIYEQY
TRBV12-3/TRBV12-4	TRBJ2-7	ASSLDRTTEQY
TRBV6-5	TRBJ2-7	ASTDREASYEQY
TRBV21-1	TRBJ2-5	ASRHSGRGREETQY
TRBV11-1	TRBJ2-5	ASSLGLAGRRETQY
TRBV7-2	TRBJ1-3	ASSLGGRVSGNTIY
TRBV7-3	TRBJ2-3	ASSPGVAGAGTQY
TRBV6-6	TRBJ2-1	ASLQGDEQF
TRBV7-2	TRBJ1-2	ASSRGTANYGYT
TRBV7-8	TRBJ2-3	ASSLHFGGRQRNTDTQY
TRBV5-5	TRBJ1-2	ASSFVQGLNYGYT